The 14 T cell receptor beta chains below come from one sample, sequenced in a study of read filtering for tumor transcriptome and immune sequencing. The library was built from roughly 400 ng RNA with molecular barcoded adaptors for alpha/delta and beta/gamma chains. A single record per CDR3 protein comes from TCRdb applying MiXCR to the reads. Here the sample spans some 130,000 distinct CDR3 sequences, around 14% being singletons. Sequencing input: a population of CD138-negative cells sorted from bone marrow. The receptor set was obtained from a donor at least 40 years old with multiple myeloma.

This clonotype was counted ten times or more. The DNA of the CDR3 is TGTGCCTGGACTAAGAGCGGGCGGTACTACAATGAGCAGTTCTTC. It translates to CAWTKSGRYYNEQFF. The chain employs TRBV30 and TRBJ2-1; D is possibly TRBD2 (6 bases). Germline assignment: CDR1 GTSNPN and CDR2 SVGIG (reference sequence). V was clipped by 4 bases and J by 3 bases, with 16 bases between them. The CDR3 extends over 15 amino acids.

This clonotype was counted at least ten times. The CDR3 spells CASSEDLGAYSNQPQHF. The CDR3 coding sequence is TGTGCCAGCAGTGAAGATCTCGGGGCCTATAGCAATCAGCCCCAGCATTTT. The V call is TRBV6-1, the J call TRBJ1-5, with a tentative D call TRBD1 (5 bases). V was cut by 1 base and J by 0 bases, with 13 bases left in between. The germline V gene encodes CDR1 MNHNS and CDR2 SASEGT. The CDR3 runs 17 residues.

The chain recombines TRBV6-2 or TRBV6-3 with TRBJ2-5; TRBD2 matches 11 bases. The length of the CDR3 is 17 residues. Germline V gene data show CDR1 as MNHEY and CDR2 as SVGEGT. V trimming: 2 bases; J trimming: 3 bases; junction bases outside the gene matches: 8. The CDR3 DNA sequence: TGTGCCAGCAGTTACCCGCCCGCGGGACTAGCGGAAGAGACCCAGTACTTC. Encoded protein: CASSYPPAGLAEETQYF.

This clonotype was observed many times. The rearrangement uses TRBV5-6 and TRBJ2-2; D is unresolved. Germline V gene data show CDR1 as SGHDT and CDR2 as YYEEEE. The CDR3 totals 14 residues. Deletions cut 4 bases from V and 2 bases from J, with 9 bases between. For the CDR3, the DNA is TGTGCCAGCAGCCCGACAAGAAACACCGGGGAGCTGTTTTTT. Its translation: CASSPTRNTGELFF.

This clonotype was recorded at least ten times. The chain has TRBV7-9 and TRBJ2-6; no reliable D call. Trimming shortened V by 3 bases and J by 3 bases, and 9 bases separated the two germline ends. The CDR3 covers 15 residues. Germline V lookup: CDR1 SEHNR, CDR2 FQNEAQ (reference sequence). For the CDR3, the DNA is TGTGCCAGCAGCTTTTTGGGAATTGGGGCCAACGTCCTGACTTTC. It translates to CASSFLGIGANVLTF.

This clonotype was detected ten times or more. The chain is built from TRBV5-4 and TRBJ2-1, with D hard to call. The CDR3 has 13 residues. Germline CDR1 and CDR2: SGHNT and YYREEE (reference sequence). Deletions cut 3 bases from V and 5 bases from J, with 9 bases between. CDR3 DNA: TGTGCCAGCAGCTCATATACGGACAATGAGCAGTTCTTC. Amino acids: CASSSYTDNEQFF.

Details on this clonotype: A much larger clonotype is one base distant, so this may be a read error. The rearrangement uses TRBV20-1 and TRBJ2-2; 8 bases map to TRBD2. Germline-derived CDR1 and CDR2 are DFQATT and SNEGSKA (reference sequence). V lost 1 base and J lost 4; bases outside the gene matches: 11. CDR3 length equals 17 residues. CDR3 loop: CSARGDPGRAGTGELFF. CDR3 bases: TGCAGTGCTAGAGGTGACCCCGGGAGGGCTGGCACCGGGGAGCTGTTTTTT.

With respect to this clonotype: Its ends do not fully match the called genes, so a read error is possible. The J gene is TRBJ2-1, the V gene TRBV3-1; 13 bases line up with TRBD2. In germline, CDR1 is LGHDT, CDR2 YNNKEL (reference sequence). The CDR3 extends over 16 amino acids. The CDR3 protein is CASSQDTLAGGPGKVF. In nucleotides, the CDR3 is TGTGCCAGTAGCCAAGATACACTAGCGGGAGGGCCAGGGAAGGTCTTC.

Concerning this clonotype itself: This may be a read error: a much more frequent sequence differs by one nucleotide. This rearrangement joins TRBV12-3 or TRBV12-4 to TRBJ2-2, with D possibly being TRBD2 (6 bases). This CDR3 spans 15 amino acids. CDR3 nucleotides: TGTGCCTGCAGTTTGCCCGGGACTCGTATCGGGGAGCTGTTTTTT. This gives the protein CACSLPGTRIGELFF.

This clonotype showed up just once. This may come from a read error, since a much larger clone is one base off. The chain carries TRBV29-1 and TRBJ2-5, with 10 nucleotides matching TRBD1. The germline V gene encodes CDR1 SQVTM and CDR2 ANQGSEA. CDR3 length: 14 amino acids. V shed 3 bases, J shed 4 bases, and the junction held 5 bases outside the gene matches. The CDR3 DNA reads TGCAGCGTTGACGGGACAGGGGCGAGAGAGACCCAGTACTTC. Amino acid sequence: CSVDGTGARETQYF.

This clonotype showed up many times. This rearrangement joins TRBV7-9 to TRBJ2-1; D is ambiguous. The CDR3 consists of 11 residues. Trimming left V 7 bases short and J 7 bases short, with 8 bases between. The germline CDR1 and CDR2 sequences are SEHNR and FQNEAQ (reference sequence). CDR3 in amino acids: CASTIGNEQFF. CDR3 coding DNA: TGTGCCAGCACCATCGGGAATGAGCAGTTCTTC.

This clonotype was picked up a small number of times. The CDR3, as DNA: TGTGCCAGCAGGCATGACAAGGACACTGAAGCTTTCTTT. Amino acid sequence: CASRHDKDTEAFF. This chain uses TRBV6-5 with TRBJ1-1; no definite D call. Trimming removed 6 bases at V and 3 bases at J, with 11 bases between. Germline lookup yields CDR1 MNHEY and CDR2 SVGAGI. The CDR3 length is 13 residues.

This clonotype has ten or more counts. The chain recombines TRBV5-1 with TRBJ1-1; TRBD1 matches 7 bases. V shed 3 bases and J 4 bases; nucleotides not matched to a gene: 6. The V gene's germline CDR1 is SGHRS and CDR2 YFSETQ. There are 14 residues in the CDR3. CDR3 sequence reads: CASSSTGIGTEAFF. CDR3 coding DNA: TGCGCCAGCAGCTCGACAGGGATTGGCACTGAAGCTTTCTTT.

This clonotype was seen repeatedly, ten times or more. V usage is TRBV27 and J usage is TRBJ2-2, with TRBD1 matching over 8 bases. The trim removed 3 bases at V and 0 bases at J, leaving 9 bases unmatched. Germline V gives CDR1 MNHEY, CDR2 SMNVEV (reference sequence). The CDR3 has 18 amino acids. The CDR3 loop reads CASSFFDRGIPNTGELFF. DNA for the CDR3: TGTGCCAGCAGTTTCTTTGACAGGGGCATCCCGAACACCGGGGAGCTGTTTTTT.